The entry below describes one T cell receptor (beta chain). No cognate antigen has been identified for it. The record has no base qualities; no much larger clone is one base away. This entry belongs to a study of blood T cell repertoires in COVID-19 (TCRdb year 2020). For context, the study as a whole: The collaborator samples originated in the United States, Italy and Spain and spanned the acute and convalescent phases of COVID-19. Samples came from the ongoing ImmuneRACE study (first 160 participants) plus 1,254 subjects from 6 global collaborators. The sample metadata nearly always contained a de-identified subject ID, COVID-19 status, age in years and sex. The repertoires were made available in a free public database intended to serve as a resource for research on the immune response to SARS-CoV-2. Deeply sampled blood TCRbeta repertoires from subjects exposed to, actively infected with, or recovered from COVID-19 were included in the dataset. The material from the prospective study consisted of cDNA or gDNA derived from T cells, B-cell-depleted T cells, or PBMCs. HLA class I and class II types, where available, came from metadata supplied by the sample provider rather than from assay-based typing. Here is what the overall study found, with its caveats: The amount of clinical and demographic metadata varied by source and participant and was provided uncurated.

Each collaborating institution followed its own protocols to collect whole blood in K2EDTA tubes. For TCRbeta analysis, collaborator samples were shipped as frozen whole blood, as isolated PBMCs, or as DNA extracted from either sample type. Reading the germline V gene (reference sequence) gives CDR1 LGHDT and CDR2 YNNKEL. From V the trimming removes 0 bases and from J it removes 6 bases, while the gene matches leave 5 bases of the junction unaccounted for. Its CDR3 holds 14 amino acids, cysteine through phenylalanine. Here the CDR3 DNA is all that survives: 42 bases in frame from base 1. TCRbeta CDR3 regions were amplified from genomic DNA using the immunoSEQ Assay, a bias-controlled multiplex PCR. The source study handled its data this way. The number of nucleated cells in each sample was estimated from the amplification of reference gene primers within the assay. To quantify the absolute abundance of each unique TCRbeta CDR3 rearrangement, sequence reads were collapsed and filtered. Productive Simpson clonality was computed per sample as the square root of Simpson's diversity index over productive rearrangements. Imported from immuneACCESS, the table was reduced by TCRdb to in-frame sequences with V and J called. These copies leave out some clones; in studies compared against another copy, an unresolved V gene accounts for under half, and the cause of the remainder is not known. That table furnishes V, J and clone size, whereas the DNA furnished D and trimming. The table for this sample lists some 200,000 clones; around 80% of them were counted only once. Roughly 13% of the sample is held by the ten biggest clonotypes.

The source is a human donor in a cohort sampled during active COVID-19. The chain is encoded by TRBV3-1 (or the pseudogene TRBV3-2) joined to TRBJ2-7; the junction holds 7 bases that match TRBD2. The material sequenced was peripheral blood. The CDR3 region has the sequence CASSQDRGRAEQYF. The DNA sequence is as follows: TGTGCCAGCAGCCAAGATCGAGGGAGGGCCGAGCAGTACTTC.